The 13 T cell receptor beta chains listed next were all sequenced from one sample in a study of radiotherapy plus CTLA-4 blockade in lung cancer. TCRdb keeps only in-frame clones here, not all; method: immunoSEQ multiplex PCR. The sample has roughly 100,000 clones; around 83% are singletons. The starting material was peripheral blood, obtained from a patient treated with radiotherapy plus ipilimumab. Source of these receptors: a human donor with non-small cell lung cancer that progressed on radiotherapy plus ipilimumab.

The chain couples TRBV10-2 to TRBJ1-2; no clear D. Deletions cut 0 bases from V and 3 bases from J, with 14 bases between. This CDR3 is built from 16 residues. Germline CDR1 is WSHSY and CDR2 is SAAADI. The CDR3 loop reads CASSESLATLDYGYTF. The CDR3 region has the DNA TGCGCCAGCAGTGAGTCGCTGGCAACTTTGGACTATGGCTACACCTTC.

The chain uses TRBV5-1 and TRBJ2-2; 9 bases fit TRBD1. The CDR3 spans 15 residues. Germline CDR1 and CDR2: SGHRS and YFSETQ. The ends lost 3 bases at V and 4 bases at J; junction bases unmatched: 4. CDR3 sequence reads: CASSWDRVGTGELFF. Written as DNA, the CDR3 is TGCGCCAGCAGCTGGGACAGGGTCGGCACCGGGGAGCTGTTTTTT. The full variable domain, its missing parts supplied by reference TRBV5-1 and TRBJ2-2, is KAGVTQTPRYLIKTRGQQVTLSCSPISGHRSVSWYQQTPGQGLQFLFEYFSETQRNKGNFPGRFSGRQFSNSRSEMNVSTLELGDSALYLCASSWDRVGTGELFFGEGSRLTVL.

The chain recombines TRBV9 with TRBJ2-3; TRBD2 aligns across 9 bases. The CDR3 is 14 residues long. V was pared by 6 bases and J by 1 base, with 3 bases of the junction left unmatched. Germline loops: CDR1 SGDLS, CDR2 YYNGEE. CDR3 in amino acids: CASKKRGGTDTQYF. The CDR3 nucleotides read TGTGCCAGCAAGAAGCGGGGGGGCACAGATACGCAGTATTTT.

The gene calls are TRBV2 and TRBJ1-4; TRBD1 agrees at 10 bases. Per germline, CDR1 SNHLY and CDR2 FYNNEI. V was pared by 6 bases and J by 7 bases, with 8 bases of the junction left unmatched. This CDR3 spans 15 amino acids. CDR3 residues: CASSPSGQGFEKLFF. CDR3 bases: TGTGCCAGCAGCCCCTCGGGACAGGGGTTTGAAAAACTGTTTTTT.

The chain employs TRBV27 and TRBJ1-4, with D perhaps matching TRBD1 (6 bases). Germline V gene sequence: CDR1 MNHEY, CDR2 SMNVEV (reference sequence). V dropped 5 bases and J dropped 4 bases, with 20 bases sitting between them. CDR3 length: 17 amino acids. The CDR3 reads CASSPQAGTPNNEKLFF. Here the CDR3 DNA reads TGTGCCAGCAGTCCGCAAGCCGGGACACCCAATAATGAAAAACTGTTTTTT.

The chain joins TRBV6-1 to TRBJ2-4; TRBD1 agrees at 7 bases. CDR1 MNHNS and CDR2 SASEGT come from the germline V gene. This CDR3 region has 14 residues. V trimming: 4 bases; J trimming: 6 bases; junction bases outside the gene matches: 6. The CDR3 region is CASSGQGPINIQYF. The CDR3 DNA reads as TGTGCCAGCAGTGGACAGGGACCGATAAACATTCAGTACTTC.

The V gene is TRBV10-2, the J gene TRBJ2-5, with D possibly being TRBD1 (6 bases). The germline CDR1 and CDR2 sequences are WSHSY and SAAADI. The V gene lost 8 bases and the J gene lost 5 bases, with 12 bases spanning the gap. The CDR3 contains 12 residues. CDR3 sequence (DNA): TGCGCCAGCGGCAGGGGTTGGGAGACCCAGTACTTC. This sequence encodes CASGRGWETQYF.

The chain carries TRBV6-6 and TRBJ2-3; D gene uncertain. CDR1 and CDR2 from the germline V gene are MNHNY and SVGAGI (reference sequence). This CDR3 is built from 15 residues. The V end was cut by 11 bases, the J end by 0 bases, with 18 bases between. The CDR3 DNA reads as TGTGCCGGTTCGGCCTCCCTGGGGAGCACAGATACGCAGTATTTT. Protein sequence: CAGSASLGSTDTQYF.

This clone was seen a handful of times. The chain uses TRBV5-1 and TRBJ2-5; no clear D. V was cut by 0 bases and J by 2 bases, with 14 bases left in between. The CDR3 has 16 amino acids. The germline CDR1 and CDR2 sequences are SGHRS and YFSETQ. The CDR3 DNA reads TGCGCCAGCAGCTTGGCCCTATACGCCGGGCAAGAGACCCAGTACTTC. Encoded protein: CASSLALYAGQETQYF.

This clone was seen a handful of times. V is TRBV4-1 and J is TRBJ2-7; 9 nucleotides line up with TRBD1. Germline CDR1 MGHRA, CDR2 YSYEKL. V gave up 4 bases and J gave up 1 base; unmatched junction bases: 2. The CDR3 length is 14 residues. CDR3 in amino acids: CASSPDRGSYEQYF. The CDR3 DNA follows: TGCGCCAGCAGCCCTGACAGGGGGTCCTACGAGCAGTACTTC.

The chain couples TRBV28 to TRBJ2-7; possibly TRBD1 or TRBD2 for D (6 bases each). Trimming shortened V by 6 bases and J by 3 bases, and 18 bases separated the two germline ends. Germline values: CDR1 MDHEN, CDR2 SYDVKM. This CDR3 is 15 amino acids long. The CDR3 here is CASRTTGALGYEQYF. Here the CDR3 DNA reads TGTGCCAGCAGAACTACGGGGGCTTTAGGCTACGAGCAGTACTTC.

The chain couples TRBV5-5 to TRBJ1-5; 7 bases match TRBD1. The V and J ends lost 1 base and 7 bases, in that order; junction bases with no gene match: 8. The CDR3 runs 15 residues. Germline V gives CDR1 SGHKS, CDR2 YYEKEE (reference sequence). The CDR3 coding sequence is TGTGCCAGCAGCTTGTATCTGGGCAGGGGGCAGCCCCAGCATTTT. Amino acids: CASSLYLGRGQPQHF.

The chain joins TRBV6-1 to TRBJ2-7; weak D call: TRBD2 (6 bases). Per the germline V gene, CDR1 is MNHNS and CDR2 is SASEGT. The CDR3 consists of 10 residues. The CDR3 loop reads CVSMEGEQYF. CDR3 coding DNA: TGTGTCTCCATGGAGGGAGAGCAGTACTTC.